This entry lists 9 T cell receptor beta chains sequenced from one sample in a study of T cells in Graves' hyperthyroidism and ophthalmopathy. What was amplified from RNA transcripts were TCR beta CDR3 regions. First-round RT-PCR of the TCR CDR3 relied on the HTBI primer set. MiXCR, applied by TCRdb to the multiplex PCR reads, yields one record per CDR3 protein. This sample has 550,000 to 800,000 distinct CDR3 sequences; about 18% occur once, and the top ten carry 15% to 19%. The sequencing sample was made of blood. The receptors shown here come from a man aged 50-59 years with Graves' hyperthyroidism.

CDR3 loop: CASRRTDRGETQYF. The DNA of the CDR3 is TGTGCCAGCAGGAGGACGGACAGGGGGGAGACCCAGTACTTC. V gene TRBV6-1 combines with J gene TRBJ2-5, with 10 nucleotides matching TRBD1. This CDR3 region has 14 residues. The germline V gene encodes CDR1 MNHNS and CDR2 SASEGT. Unmatched junction bases numbered 6, after V lost 6 bases and J lost 5 bases.

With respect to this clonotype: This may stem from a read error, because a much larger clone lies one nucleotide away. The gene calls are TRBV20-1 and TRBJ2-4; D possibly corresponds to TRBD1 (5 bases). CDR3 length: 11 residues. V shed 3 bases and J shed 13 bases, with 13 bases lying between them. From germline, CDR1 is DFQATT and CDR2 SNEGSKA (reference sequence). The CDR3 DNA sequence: TGCAGTGCTAGCGCATGGGGCATCCAGTACTTC. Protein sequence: CSASAWGIQYF.

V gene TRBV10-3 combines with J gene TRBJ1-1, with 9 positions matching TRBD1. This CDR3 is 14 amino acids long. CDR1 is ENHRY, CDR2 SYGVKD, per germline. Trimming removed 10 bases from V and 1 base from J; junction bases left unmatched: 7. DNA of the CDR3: TGTGCCACCAGACCGGGACAGGGGAACACTGAAGCTTTCTTT. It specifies CATRPGQGNTEAFF.

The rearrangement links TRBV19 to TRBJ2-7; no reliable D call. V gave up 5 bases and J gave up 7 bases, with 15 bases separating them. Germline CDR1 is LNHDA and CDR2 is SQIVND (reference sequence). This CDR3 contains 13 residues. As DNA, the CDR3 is TGTGCCAGTAGTGTGGGTGAGATGAGGGAGCAGTACTTC. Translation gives CASSVGEMREQYF. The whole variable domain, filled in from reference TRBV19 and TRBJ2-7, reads DGGITQSPKYLFRKEGQNVTLSCEQNLNHDAMYWYRQDPGQGLRLIYYSQIVNDFQKGDIAEGYSVSREKKESFPLTVTSAQKNPTAFYLCASSVGEMREQYFGPGTRLTVT.

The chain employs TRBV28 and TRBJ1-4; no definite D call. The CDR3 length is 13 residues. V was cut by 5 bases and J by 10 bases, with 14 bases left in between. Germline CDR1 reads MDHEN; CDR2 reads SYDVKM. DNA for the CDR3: TGTGCCAGCAGTCAGGAACTAATGAGAAAACTGTTTTTT. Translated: CASSQELMRKLFF.

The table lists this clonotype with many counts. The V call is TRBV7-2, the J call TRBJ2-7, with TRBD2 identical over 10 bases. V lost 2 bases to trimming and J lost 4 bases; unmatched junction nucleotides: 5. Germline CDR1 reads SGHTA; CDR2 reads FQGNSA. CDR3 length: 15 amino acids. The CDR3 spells CASSLISSGGYEQYF. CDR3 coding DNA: TGTGCCAGCAGCTTAATCTCTAGCGGGGGTTACGAGCAGTACTTC. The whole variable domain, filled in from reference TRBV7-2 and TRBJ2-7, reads GAGVSQSPSNKVTEKGKDVELRCDPISGHTALYWYRQSLGQGLEFLIYFQGNSAPDKSGLPSDRFSAERTGGSVSTLTIQRTQQEDSAVYLCASSLISSGGYEQYFGPGTRLTVT.

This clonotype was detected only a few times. In DNA, the CDR3 is TGCAGCGTTGAACGCAGGGGGCTCAACAATGAGCAGTTCTTC. It encodes CSVERRGLNNEQFF. V usage is TRBV29-1 and J usage is TRBJ2-1, with 8 bases aligning to TRBD1. The V gene end was trimmed by 2 bases and the J gene end by 5 bases; junction bases not matched to a gene: 5. Germline V gives CDR1 SQVTM, CDR2 ANQGSEA. The CDR3 loop spans 14 amino acids.

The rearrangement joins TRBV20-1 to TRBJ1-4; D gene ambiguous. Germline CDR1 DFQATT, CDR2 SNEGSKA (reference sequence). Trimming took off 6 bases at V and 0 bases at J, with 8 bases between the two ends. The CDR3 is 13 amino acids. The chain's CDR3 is CSAKHPTNEKLFF. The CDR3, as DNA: TGCAGTGCGAAACACCCAACTAATGAAAAACTGTTTTTT.

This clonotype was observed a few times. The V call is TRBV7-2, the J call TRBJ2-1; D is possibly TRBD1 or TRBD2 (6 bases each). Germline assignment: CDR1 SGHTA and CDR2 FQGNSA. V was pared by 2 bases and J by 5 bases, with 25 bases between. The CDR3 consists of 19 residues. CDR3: CASSLLGGLGPRRDNEQFF. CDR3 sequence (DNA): TGTGCCAGCAGCTTACTGGGGGGCCTAGGGCCTAGAAGGGACAATGAGCAGTTCTTC.